This is a list of T cell receptor beta chains from one sample in a study of cytomegalovirus exposure and HLA in healthy donors. TCRdb's table, derived via immunoSEQ multiplex PCR, lists solely in-frame clones and lacks some. The table has about 160,000 clones, 87% seen once. The specimen was PBMCs. These receptors were taken from a woman in her twenties or thirties in good health and CMV-seronegative. CDR3s include the opening cysteine and the closing phenylalanine or tryptophan. D genes are given only for firm matches. Expanded clones get a size class; other rows say once, few or many, or leave the size out.

TRBD1,.,TRBJ2-7,TRBV4-1,TGCGCCAGCAGCCCCGGGGACAGGGTTACCGAGCAGTACTTC,CASSPGDRVTEQYF
TRBD2,once,TRBJ2-5,TRBV5-5,TGTGCCAGCAGCTTGTTGCCTAGCGGGGGGGGACTAGATGCGTCCCAGTACTTC,CASSLLPSGGGLDASQYF
TRBD2,.,TRBJ2-7,TRBV27,TGTGCCAGCAGTGGCTCTCATCGGGGGGGAAGATACGAGCAGTACTTC,CASSGSHRGGRYEQYF
.,.,TRBJ1-5,TRBV6-5,TGTGCCAGCAGTTACAATGGACAGAATCAGCCCCAGCATTTT,CASSYNGQNQPQHF
.,.,TRBJ1-2,TRBV4-2,TGTGCCAGCAGCCAAGATTTAGGGGTCCCGCAATATGGCTACACCTTC,CASSQDLGVPQYGYTF
.,.,TRBJ2-5,TRBV10-1,TGCGCCAGCAGTGAGTCGGGGCAGGAAGAGACCCAGTACTTC,CASSESGQEETQYF
TRBD2,few,TRBJ2-3,TRBV5-1,TGCGCCAGCAGGCGTCGGGGGGTTACGGATACGCAGTATTTT,CASRRRGVTDTQYF
.,.,TRBJ1-2,TRBV14,TGTGCCAGCAGCTATTCCGGCAGGGCTAACACCTTC,CASSYSGRANTF
.,.,TRBJ1-3,TRBV6-1,TGTGCCAGCAGTGTAAGACAGGCAAACCGCTCTGGAAACACCATATATTTT,CASSVRQANRSGNTIYF
.,.,TRBJ1-2,TRBV27,TGTGCCAGCAGTTTGCTCCCGGGTCAACGGGGGGACTATGGCTACACCTTC,CASSLLPGQRGDYGYTF
TRBD1,once,TRBJ1-2,TRBV19,TGTGCCACTCAAGGGGGCTCGGGCTATGGCTACACCTTC,CATQGGSGYGYTF
TRBD2,.,TRBJ2-7,TRBV29-1,TGCAGCGTTGAAGATAGGGGATTGGGAGTAGCGGGGAAGTACGAGCAGTACTTC,CSVEDRGLGVAGKYEQYF
.,.,TRBJ2-5,TRBV7-9,TGTGCCAGCCTATCCACCCGGAGGGGGCCCGGGACCCAGTACTTC,CASLSTRRGPGTQYF
.,.,TRBJ1-1,TRBV7-8,TGTGCCAGCAGCTTAGGGAGCCCCGGGGTTGAAGCTTTCTTT,CASSLGSPGVEAFF
TRBD2,.,TRBJ2-1,TRBV28,TGTGCCAGCACCCTACCCGGGACTAGCGGTTACAATGAGCAGTTCTTC,CASTLPGTSGYNEQFF
.,.,TRBJ2-3,TRBV12-5,TGTGCTAGTGGTGTCAATACAGGGCCGACAGATACGCAGTATTTT,CASGVNTGPTDTQYF
.,.,TRBJ1-2,TRBV11-3,TGTGCCAGCAGCTCCGGCTCGGGGAACTATGGCTACACCTTC,CASSSGSGNYGYTF
.,few,TRBJ1-3,TRBV7-2,TGTGCCAGCAGCCCTCAACAGGTTCGCCCCGACTCTGGAAACACCATATATTTT,CASSPQQVRPDSGNTIYF
TRBD2,.,TRBJ2-7,TRBV5-1,TGCGCCAGCAGCTTTTCTAGCGGGGGGACCTACGAGCAGTACTTC,CASSFSSGGTYEQYF
.,.,TRBJ1-5,TRBV5-4,TGTGCCAGCAGCCTTACAGGGAGCAATCAGCCCCAGCATTTT,CASSLTGSNQPQHF
.,.,TRBJ1-1,TRBV27,TGTGCCAGCAGTTTAAGGCAGGGGAGGGCGAACACTGAAGCTTTCTTT,CASSLRQGRANTEAFF
.,.,TRBJ2-7,TRBV9,TGTGCCAGCAGCCCCGGGACTCCTTCGCGCGAGCAGTACTTC,CASSPGTPSREQYF
TRBD2,once,TRBJ2-4,TRBV27,TGTGCCAGCAGCCGGACTAGCGGGAGGGCCGGATCCAAAAACATTCAGTACTTC,CASSRTSGRAGSKNIQYF
.,.,TRBJ2-5,TRBV5-4,TGTGCCAGCAGCTTGGCGGAGACCCAGTACTTC,CASSLAETQYF
TRBD1,.,TRBJ1-1,TRBV7-9,TGTGCCAGCAGCTTAGAGGGGGCGAACACTGAAGCTTTCTTT,CASSLEGANTEAFF
.,.,TRBJ1-5,TRBV6-1,TGTGCCAGCAGTCCTGACGGGGGTCAGCCCCAGCATTTT,CASSPDGGQPQHF
.,.,TRBJ2-1,TRBV19,TGTGCCAGTAGAGGACCCGGGGGCAATGAGCAGTTCTTC,CASRGPGGNEQFF